This is a list of T cell receptor beta chains from one sample in a study of a mutant IDH1 vaccine in newly diagnosed glioma. Assay: immunoSEQ multiplex PCR; the TCRdb copy retains only in-frame clones and omits some. The table records 15,000 or so clones, roughly 95% of them present only once. The source material was peripheral blood mononuclear cells (PBMCs), sampled from a glioma patient treated with radiotherapy, temozolomide or both. Receptors were obtained from a woman under 30 with glioma. Some clones in this sample may be carry-over from other donors' samples. Each CDR3 is given with its conserved first and last residue.

>TRBV7-2|TRBJ2-2
CASSSNPGPVSGELFF
>TRBV15|TRBJ1-2
CATSKSTNYGYTF
>TRBV5-1|TRBJ1-1
CASSLMTGTNTEAFF
>TRBV5-1|TRBJ2-6
CASSSGANVLTF
>TRBV6-1|TRBJ2-3
CASSDLGGGLGGTDTQYF
>TRBV6-5|TRBJ2-6
CASRNTYGANVLTF
>TRBV7-2|TRBJ1-3
CASSQGVGGNTIYF
>TRBV19|TRBJ1-2
CASGTGFNGYTF
>TRBV6-6|TRBJ2-3
CASVLAGGTDTQYF
>TRBV7-7|TRBJ2-1
CASSPNGDHYNEQFF
>TRBV4-1|TRBJ2-7
CASSPPGAAPYEQYF
>TRBV4-1|TRBJ1-4
CASSQENPTNFAAKLFF
>TRBV18|TRBJ1-4
CASSERSGGLGEKLFF
>TRBV9|TRBJ1-2
CASSSHTQGDYGYTF
>TRBV4-1|TRBJ1-1
CASSQDRPRDRGEENTEAFF
>TRBV30|TRBJ1-2
CAWSVPDRSWGYGYTF
>TRBV30|TRBJ2-1
CAWSVADGEQFF
>TRBV28|TRBJ2-7
CASSLSGRGQSYEQYF